This TCR beta chain was retrieved from a study of blood T cell repertoires in COVID-19. Study at large: Some COVID-19 samples were acute and others convalescent; all came from the United States, Italy and Spain. In each case, the material was cDNA or gDNA derived from T cells, B-cell-depleted T cells, or PBMCs.

Generated by immunoSEQ multiplex PCR, the TCRdb table keeps only in-frame clones and is missing some. The profile covers approximately 350,000 clones, with roughly 87% appearing a single time and 2.5% to 3% taken by the ten largest. Categorization into cohorts depended on clinical history that participants reported. Donors in Cohort 3 counted as recovered after two negative PCRs, clearance, or symptom resolution. The ends were cut back, 0 bases at V and 6 bases at J, with 5 bases in the middle. The CDR3 covers 12 residues. The germline CDR1 and CDR2 sequences are SGHRS and YFSETQ. This clonotype was obtained from a woman aged 25 to 39 who had recovered from COVID-19. The sequencing input was PBMCs or T cells enriched from blood (not recorded which). The chain recombines TRBV5-1 with TRBJ2-3; D gene uncertain. CDR3 sequence (DNA): TGCGCCAGCAGCTTGGACAAGGATACGCAGTATTTT. Translation: CASSLDKDTQYF. Combining the CDR3 with reference TRBV5-1 and TRBJ2-3 gives the whole variable domain KAGVTQTPRYLIKTRGQQVTLSCSPISGHRSVSWYQQTPGQGLQFLFEYFSETQRNKGNFPGRFSGRQFSNSRSEMNVSTLELGDSALYLCASSLDKDTQYFGPGTRLTVL.